Below, 29 T cell receptor beta chains from the same sample are listed, as sequenced in a study of CD8+CD57+ T cells in acquired aplastic anemia. CDR3 and TCR beta VDJ profiling relied on genomic DNA as the template. MiXCR, run by TCRdb on the reads, gives a single entry per CDR3 protein. Of about 190,000 distinct CDR3 sequences listed, nearly 50% were seen once; the top ten hold around 9.7%. Sequencing involved patients with CD8+CD57+ cell expansion previously shown by flow cytometry. Sequenced: sorted CD4+, CD8+, or CD8+CD57+ T cells (not recorded which) from PBMCs. These receptors were obtained from a human donor with aplastic anemia.

This clonotype has only one observation. The rearrangement joins TRBV7-3 to TRBJ2-3; D is ambiguous. CDR1 and CDR2 (germline): SGHTA, FQGTGA. CDR3 length: 13 residues. Deletions cut 1 base from V and 7 bases from J, with 9 bases between. The CDR3 DNA reads TGTGCCAGCAGCTTAAGTGAGTGGAATACGCAGTATTTT. Residues: CASSLSEWNTQYF. Full variable domain (missing parts from reference TRBV7-3 and TRBJ2-3): GAGVSQTPSNKVTEKGKYVELRCDPISGHTALYWYRQSLGQGPEFLIYFQGTGAADDSGLPNDRFFAVRPEGSVSTLKIQRTERGDSAVYLCASSLSEWNTQYFGPGTRLTVL.

This chain connects TRBV7-6 to TRBJ1-6; 7 nucleotides line up with TRBD1. Germline V gives CDR1 SGHVS, CDR2 FNYEAQ. The ends lost 5 bases at V and 10 bases at J; junction bases unmatched: 5. This CDR3 is 13 amino acids long. For the CDR3, the DNA is TGTGCCAGCAGCCAGGGGGGTGTGTCACCCCTCCACTTT. Protein product: CASSQGGVSPLHF.

This clonotype was counted ten times or more. A junction end diverges from the germline sequence, so it may reflect a read error. V is TRBV12-3 or TRBV12-4 and J is TRBJ2-2, with D possibly matching TRBD1 (6 bases). The CDR3 sequence is 14 residues long. CDR3 DNA sequence: TGTGCGAGCAGAAGGAACAGGGCGGACGGGGAGCTGTTTTTT. Its translation is CASRRNRADGELFF.

This clonotype has ten or more counts. The CDR3 is CSARDRRLAGTKQYF. CDR3 sequence (DNA): TGCAGTGCTAGAGATCGGAGGCTAGCGGGAACAAAGCAGTACTTC. V and J are TRBV20-1 and TRBJ2-7; TRBD2 matches 9 bases. This CDR3 has 15 residues. The J segment lost 8 bases and the V segment lost 0 bases, leaving 11 bases of the junction unmatched. In germline, CDR1 is DFQATT, CDR2 SNEGSKA (reference sequence).

This clonotype was counted at least ten times. The chain uses TRBV12-3 or TRBV12-4 and TRBJ1-1, with D unclear. The CDR3 sequence is 14 residues long. V was cut by 0 bases and J by 4 bases, with 9 bases left in between. In DNA form, the CDR3 reads TGTGCCAGCAGTTTAGCGTTGGGTGGCACTGAAGCTTTCTTT. Translation gives CASSLALGGTEAFF.

For the CDR3, the DNA is TGTGCCACCTCTCGCGACAGGAATAATTCACCCCTCCACTTT. This sequence encodes CATSRDRNNSPLHF. V gene TRBV10-3 combines with J gene TRBJ1-6; perhaps TRBD1 as D (6 bases). This CDR3 spans 14 amino acids. V was clipped by 10 bases and J by 5 bases, with 15 bases between them. Germline-derived CDR1 and CDR2 are ENHRY and SYGVKD.

Concerning this clonotype itself: An end of the junction differs from the germline gene, which may be a read error. The genes are TRBV10-1 and TRBJ2-3; D gene ambiguous. The CDR3 has 13 residues. CDR1 and CDR2 (germline): WNHNN, SYGVQD (reference sequence). CDR3 DNA: TGTGCCACCAGTGGAGCTAGCACAGATACGCAGTATTTT. Translating gives CATSGASTDTQYF.

About this clonotype itself: A read error may produce the germline difference seen at one junction end. The J gene is TRBJ2-3, the V gene TRBV29-1; 7 bases are a match to TRBD2. Germline loops: CDR1 SQVTM, CDR2 ANQGSEA. This CDR3 comprises 11 residues. CDR3 in DNA: TGTGGTGGGGGGGTAGCAGATACGCAGTATTTT. Protein sequence: CGGGVADTQYF.

This clonotype was detected many times. The J gene is TRBJ2-5, the V gene TRBV20-1; TRBD2 agrees at 9 bases. V shed 6 bases and J 2 bases; nucleotides not matched to a gene: 4. The germline CDR1 and CDR2 sequences are DFQATT and SNEGSKA (reference sequence). This CDR3 has 13 amino acids. In DNA, the CDR3 is TGCAGTGCCCCTAGCGGGACACAAGAGACCCAGTACTTC. Translated, it gives CSAPSGTQETQYF.

Ten or more counts support this clonotype. This chain links TRBV7-2 with TRBJ1-2; 9 nucleotides match TRBD1. The germline V gene encodes CDR1 SGHTA and CDR2 FQGNSA. The CDR3 loop spans 12 amino acids. The V and J ends lost 5 bases and 6 bases, in that order; junction bases with no gene match: 1. DNA for the CDR3: TGTGCCAGCAGCAGGACAGGGGATGGCTACACCTTC. It encodes CASSRTGDGYTF.

This clonotype was recorded many times. The chain couples TRBV12-3 or TRBV12-4 to TRBJ2-1; 11 bases are a match to TRBD1. This CDR3 contains 14 residues. Trimming took 3 bases from V and 9 from J; bases not matched to a gene: 4. The CDR3 nucleotides are TGTGCCAGCAGTTTCCGGACAGGGGGCCCTGAGCAGTTCTTC. This sequence encodes CASSFRTGGPEQFF.

This clonotype was recorded only once. Germline is not matched at one junction end, which may reflect a read error. V is TRBV10-3 and J is TRBJ2-7, with a tentative D call TRBD1 (5 bases). CDR1 and CDR2 (germline): ENHRY, SYGVKD. The CDR3 totals 15 residues. CDR3 protein: CAFSESGARPYEQYF. In DNA, the CDR3 is TGTGCCTTCAGTGAGTCTGGGGCGAGACCCTACGAGCAGTACTTC.

The table lists this clonotype with a few counts. This sequence joins TRBV7-8 and TRBJ1-2; the D is unclear. Germline CDR1 SGHVS, CDR2 FQNEAQ. V was pared by 5 bases and J by 4 bases, with 8 bases between. The CDR3 extends over 12 amino acids. The CDR3 sequence is CASSQVGYGYTF. In nucleotides, the CDR3 is TGTGCCAGCAGCCAGGTCGGCTATGGCTACACCTTC.

The chain is built from TRBV10-3 and TRBJ1-1, with 9 bases lining up with TRBD1. The length of the CDR3 is 15 residues. Germline CDR1 ENHRY, CDR2 SYGVKD. Trimming removed 4 bases from V and 7 bases from J; junction bases left unmatched: 10. For the CDR3, the DNA is TGTGCCATCAGTGTAGACAGGGGGAGGGCAGTTGAAGCTTTCTTT. It codes for CAISVDRGRAVEAFF.

The chain combines TRBV15 with TRBJ2-7; tentative D call: TRBD2 (5 bases). Per germline, CDR1 LNHNV and CDR2 YYDKDF (reference sequence). This CDR3 is built from 15 residues. The CDR3: CVTSRVNRGSYEQYV. The DNA of the CDR3 is TGTGTCACCAGCAGAGTCAACCGGGGTTCCTACGAGCAGTACGTC.

This clonotype occurred a few times. The V and J genes are TRBV11-2 and TRBJ1-1; the D gene is possibly TRBD1 (5 bases). CDR3 length equals 15 residues. Between the trimmed V and J ends, which lost 2 bases and 2 bases, there was a span of 12 bases. The germline V gene encodes CDR1 SGHAT and CDR2 FQNNGV. CDR3 sequence: CASSLSWGINTEAFF. CDR3 coding DNA: TGTGCCAGCAGCTTATCGTGGGGCATAAACACTGAAGCTTTCTTT.

The chain has TRBV10-3 and TRBJ2-7; a possible D gene is TRBD1 (6 bases). CDR3 length: 13 amino acids. The germline V gene encodes CDR1 ENHRY and CDR2 SYGVKD. In nucleotides, the CDR3 is TGTGCTACCGGGACACTGAGCTCCTACGAGCAGTACTTC. Protein product: CATGTLSSYEQYF.

The rearrangement uses TRBV20-1 and TRBJ2-7, with no clear D. The CDR3 runs to 12 residues. Looked up from germline, CDR1 is DFQATT and CDR2 is SNEGSKA (reference sequence). V was shortened by 6 bases and J by 5 bases, with 14 bases between the two germline ends. The CDR3: CSANKDGHEQYF. DNA of the CDR3: TGCAGTGCGAATAAGGACGGTCACGAGCAGTACTTC.

The table lists this clonotype with a few counts. V usage is TRBV20-1 and J usage is TRBJ1-6; a possible D gene is TRBD1 (5 bases). CDR3 length: 16 residues. Germline CDR1 is DFQATT and CDR2 is SNEGSKA (reference sequence). V lost 3 bases, J lost 6 bases, and 18 bases lay in between. CDR3 DNA sequence: TGCAGTGCTAGTCCAGGGTCGGGGTGGGCTAATTCACCCCTCCACTTT. Translating gives CSASPGSGWANSPLHF.

This clonotype was found once. The chain couples TRBV20-1 to TRBJ1-1, with a weak D call TRBD1 (5 bases). This CDR3 spans 13 amino acids. Per the germline V gene, CDR1 is DFQATT and CDR2 is SNEGSKA (reference sequence). V shed 1 base and J shed 1 base, with 7 bases lying between them. For the CDR3, the DNA is TGCAGTGCTAGAGGACAGCCGAACACTGAAGCTTTCTTT. Protein sequence: CSARGQPNTEAFF.

The chain couples TRBV2 to TRBJ2-2; D not resolved. The CDR3 has 14 residues. The ends were cut back, 6 bases at V and 2 bases at J, with 10 bases in the middle. In germline, CDR1 is SNHLY, CDR2 FYNNEI. The CDR3 region is CASRISGNTGELFF. In DNA, the CDR3 is TGTGCCAGCAGGATCTCTGGAAACACCGGGGAGCTGTTTTTT.

The chain is built from TRBV10-3 and TRBJ2-7, with D hard to call. The CDR3 sequence is 14 residues long. The ends were cut back, 4 bases at V and 0 bases at J, with 10 bases in the middle. Germline assignment: CDR1 ENHRY and CDR2 SYGVKD. The CDR3 sequence is CAISGTQSSYEQYF. Written as DNA, the CDR3 is TGTGCCATCAGTGGGACGCAGAGCTCCTACGAGCAGTACTTC.

V and J are TRBV10-3 and TRBJ1-1; 7 bases are shared with TRBD1. Germline CDR1 reads ENHRY; CDR2 reads SYGVKD. This CDR3 is built from 12 residues. The V segment lost 2 bases and the J segment 8 bases; nucleotides outside the gene matches: 2. CDR3 protein: CAISEGDREAFF. The CDR3 DNA reads TGTGCCATCAGTGAGGGGGACAGAGAAGCTTTCTTT.

The table lists this clonotype with a few counts. The chain combines TRBV5-6 with TRBJ2-7; D not certain. The V end lost 0 bases, the J end lost 3 bases, and 10 bases lay between the germline ends. Germline CDR1 SGHDT, CDR2 YYEEEE. CDR3 length: 14 amino acids. The CDR3 sequence is CASSLAPNVYEQYF. In nucleotides, the CDR3 is TGTGCCAGCAGCTTGGCCCCTAACGTCTACGAGCAGTACTTC.

This clonotype was detected ten times or more. V gene TRBV24-1 combines with J gene TRBJ2-1, with 13 bases identical to TRBD2. The CDR3 has 17 residues. Germline loops: CDR1 KGHDR, CDR2 SFDVKD. Germline trimming cut 4 bases from V and 7 bases from J; bases unmatched to any gene: 9. CDR3 loop: CATSDSGTSGILNEQFF. In nucleotides, the CDR3 is TGTGCCACCAGTGACTCCGGGACTAGCGGGATATTAAATGAGCAGTTCTTC.

This clonotype was seen only a few times. The chain carries TRBV3-1 and TRBJ2-2, with D perhaps given as TRBD1 or TRBD2 (7 bases each). The CDR3 extends over 14 amino acids. Germline V CDR1 and CDR2: LGHDT, YNNKEL (reference sequence). The V end was cut by 11 bases, the J end by 5 bases, with 18 bases between. For the CDR3, the DNA is TGTGCCCCTGGGAGGGGGCCGGGGACCGGGGAGCTGTTTTTT. Translating it yields CAPGRGPGTGELFF.

With regard to this clonotype: This could be a read error, since a much larger clone is one nucleotide away. The chain has TRBV2 and TRBJ2-7; the D gene is possibly TRBD2 (7 bases). The germline CDR1 and CDR2 sequences are SNHLY and FYNNEI. This CDR3 is built from 15 residues. The CDR3 sequence: CASSQRVGGGAEQYF. CDR3 DNA sequence: TGCGCCAGCAGCCAAAGGGTAGGAGGGGGGGCCGAGCAGTACTTC.

This clonotype appeared many times. The rearrangement uses TRBV19 and TRBJ1-3; the D is unclear. Deletions cut 6 bases from V and 1 base from J, with 7 bases between. This CDR3 is 13 amino acids long. Germline lookup yields CDR1 LNHDA and CDR2 SQIVND (reference sequence). The CDR3 DNA reads as TGTGCCAGTAGCCTTGATTCTGGAAACACCATATATTTT. Its translation is CASSLDSGNTIYF.

This clonotype was picked up many times. The chain combines TRBV20-1 with TRBJ1-2; D is perhaps TRBD1 (5 bases). Looked up from germline, CDR1 is DFQATT and CDR2 is SNEGSKA (reference sequence). V was cut by 5 bases and J by 6 bases, with 19 bases left in between. This CDR3 contains 14 residues. CDR3 loop: CSAHSGPPSNGYTF. The CDR3 region has the DNA TGCAGTGCTCATTCGGGACCTCCGAGCAATGGCTACACCTTC.